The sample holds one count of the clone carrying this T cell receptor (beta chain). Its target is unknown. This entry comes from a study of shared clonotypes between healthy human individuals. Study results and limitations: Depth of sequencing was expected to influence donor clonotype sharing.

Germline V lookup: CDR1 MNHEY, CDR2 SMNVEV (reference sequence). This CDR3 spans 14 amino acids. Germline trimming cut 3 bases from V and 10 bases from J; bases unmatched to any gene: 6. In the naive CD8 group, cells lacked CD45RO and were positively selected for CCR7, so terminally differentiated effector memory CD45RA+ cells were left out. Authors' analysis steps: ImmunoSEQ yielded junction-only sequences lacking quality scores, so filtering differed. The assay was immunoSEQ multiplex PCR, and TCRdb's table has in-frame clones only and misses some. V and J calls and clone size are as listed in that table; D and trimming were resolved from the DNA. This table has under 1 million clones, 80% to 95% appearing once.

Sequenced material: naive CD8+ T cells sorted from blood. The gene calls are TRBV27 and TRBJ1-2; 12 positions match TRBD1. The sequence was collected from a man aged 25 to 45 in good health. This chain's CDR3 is CASSLGQGAPDYTF. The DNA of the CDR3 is TGTGCCAGCAGTTTGGGACAGGGGGCACCAGACTACACCTTC.